Below, one TCR beta chain is given with its context. These data belong to a study of blood T cell repertoires in COVID-19. Across the study: Both acute and convalescent COVID-19 samples were obtained from the United States, Italy and Spain. PBMCs, B-cell-depleted T cells, or T cells provided the cDNA or gDNA that made up the material.

V was clipped by 8 bases and J by 4 bases; unmatched bases: 7. The V gene's germline CDR1 is MNHEY and CDR2 SVGAGI. The CDR3 sequence is 13 residues long. As processed by the authors: Counts of nucleated cells, estimated from reference gene primer amplification, were obtained. Profiling relied on immunoSEQ multiplex PCR, and the TCRdb table lists in-frame clones only, not all of them. Clone size and the V and J calls come from that table; the DNA yielded D and trimming. The top ten clones hold 4% to 5.5% of a sample with tens of thousands of clones, 80% to 90% of them seen once. V usage is TRBV6-5 and J usage is TRBJ1-2, with 7 bases matching TRBD1. The source material was peripheral blood. The receptor comes from a woman older than 75 with active or convalescent COVID-19. CDR3 sequence: CASVGTATYGYTF. As DNA, the CDR3 is TGTGCCAGCGTAGGGACAGCCACCTATGGCTACACCTTC.